These 8 T cell receptor beta chains came from one sample sequenced in a study of vaccination effects on CD4 cells after COVID-19. The method was immunoSEQ multiplex PCR; TCRdb's version includes in-frame clones alone and lacks a portion of them. The sample contains 25,000 to 40,000 clones, almost 85% of which appear only once. Pools of viral peptides were used by the ViraFEST assay to expand antigen-specific CD4+ T cells ahead of sequencing. A roughly 11-day culture period preceded the isolation of CD4+ T cells. BNT162b2 vaccine or mRNA-1273 vaccine was given to participants in two doses. Antigen specificity for these receptors is unknown. The specimen comprised CD4+ T cells from PBMCs cultured with HCoV-NL63 spike peptides, sampled after COVID-19 vaccination. Receptor source: a human donor who received a COVID-19 vaccine. Some clones in this sample may be carry-over from other donors' samples.

The chain links TRBV7-4 to TRBJ2-2; D call uncertain. Between the trimmed V and J ends, which lost 0 bases and 6 bases, there was a span of 17 bases. Germline CDR1 and CDR2: SGHVT and SQSDAQ. The CDR3 is made up of 17 amino acids. The CDR3, as DNA: TGTGCCAGCAGCTTAGCCAGGTCAGGACCTGGGGCCGGGGAGCTGTTTTTT. This codes for CASSLARSGPGAGELFF.

The chain joins TRBV24-1 to TRBJ2-3; TRBD2 might be the D (5 bases). CDR3 length: 14 residues. The ends were cut back, 3 bases at V and 5 bases at J, with 11 bases in the middle. Germline V CDR1 and CDR2: KGHDR, SFDVKD. The CDR3, as DNA: TGTGCCACCAGTGATCGGCTAGCCTTAGATACGCAGTATTTT. It yields the protein CATSDRLALDTQYF.

This clone was observed a handful of times. The chain links TRBV6-5 to TRBJ1-1; TRBD1 agrees at 8 bases. The germline V gene has CDR1 MNHEY and CDR2 SVGAGI. The CDR3 has 13 residues. V trimming: 6 bases; J trimming: 3 bases; junction bases outside the gene matches: 3. CDR3 in DNA: TGTGCCAGCAGGGGGACAGGCTACACTGAAGCTTTCTTT. Protein: CASRGTGYTEAFF.

The chain has TRBV5-1 and TRBJ2-3; D may be TRBD1 or TRBD2 (5 bases each). With 4 bases removed from V and 3 bases from J, the gap between germline ends came to 12 bases. Germline CDR1 and CDR2: SGHRS and YFSETQ. This CDR3 is built from 14 residues. CDR3 coding DNA: TGCGCCAGCAGCCGAGGGACGATTACAGATACGCAGTATTTT. It translates to CASSRGTITDTQYF.

The J gene is TRBJ2-3, the V gene TRBV5-8; D gene unclear. Germline CDR1 SGHTS, CDR2 YDEGEE. The ends were cut back, 9 bases at V and 2 bases at J, with 25 bases in the middle. The CDR3 is 17 amino acids. Here the CDR3 reads CATKVYGFSSNTDTQYF. The CDR3 DNA reads as TGTGCCACCAAGGTGTACGGGTTTAGCTCGAACACAGATACGCAGTATTTT.

The chain links TRBV9 to TRBJ1-2; D may be TRBD1 (5 bases). CDR1 and CDR2 (germline): SGDLS, YYNGEE. The V end was cut by 0 bases, the J end by 4 bases, with 10 bases between. The CDR3 is made up of 14 amino acids. Written as DNA, the CDR3 is TGTGCCAGCAGCGTAGACGGGACTACCTATGGCTACACCTTC. As protein: CASSVDGTTYGYTF.

J is TRBJ2-1 and V is TRBV18; no definite D call. The V end was cut by 1 base, the J end by 0 bases, with 10 bases between. This CDR3 comprises 16 residues. The germline V gene has CDR1 KGHSH and CDR2 LQKENI. CDR3 sequence reads: CASSPQADHSYNEQFF. The CDR3 DNA reads TGTGCCAGCTCACCACAGGCAGACCACTCCTACAATGAGCAGTTCTTC.

This clone was seen more than once but under ten times. The rearrangement links TRBV4-1 to TRBJ1-4; TRBD1 agrees at 9 bases. Germline assignment: CDR1 MGHRA and CDR2 YSYEKL. The CDR3 loop spans 17 amino acids. Trimming removed 3 bases from V and 6 bases from J; junction bases left unmatched: 11. Written as DNA, the CDR3 is TGCGCCAGCAGCCACCGGCATTCCCGGACAGGGGATGAAAAACTGTTTTTT. As protein: CASSHRHSRTGDEKLFF.